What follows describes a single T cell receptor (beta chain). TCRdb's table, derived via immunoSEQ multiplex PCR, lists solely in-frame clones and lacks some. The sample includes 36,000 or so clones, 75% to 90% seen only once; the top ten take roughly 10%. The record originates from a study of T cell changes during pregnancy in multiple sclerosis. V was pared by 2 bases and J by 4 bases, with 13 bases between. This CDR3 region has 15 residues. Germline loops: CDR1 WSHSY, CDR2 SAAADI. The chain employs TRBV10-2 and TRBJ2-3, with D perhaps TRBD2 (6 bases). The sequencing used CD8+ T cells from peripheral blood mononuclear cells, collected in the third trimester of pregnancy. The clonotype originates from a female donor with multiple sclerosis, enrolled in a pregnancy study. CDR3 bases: TGCGCCAGCAGTGAGGCCGGGGGTGGGGCAGATACGCAGTATTTT. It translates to CASSEAGGGADTQYF.